The present entry profiles one T cell receptor beta chain with its context. The sample originates from a study of blood T cell repertoires in COVID-19. The repertoire was sequenced with immunoSEQ multiplex PCR; TCRdb's copy has only in-frame clones and lacks some. This table holds tens of thousands of clones, 88% found once. The CDR3 contains 16 residues. Germline CDR1 and CDR2: SEHNR and FQNEAQ (reference sequence). The trim removed 4 bases at V and 2 bases at J, leaving 6 bases unmatched. Sequences were obtained from peripheral blood. The chain has TRBV7-9 and TRBJ2-4; 9 bases are shared with TRBD1. The sequence came from a woman aged 55 to 70 with acute or convalescent COVID-19. The CDR3 bases are TGTGCCAGCAGCTGGGACAGGGCGGGGTCCAAAAACATTCAGTACTTC. Amino acid sequence: CASSWDRAGSKNIQYF.